This T cell receptor beta chain came from a study of neoadjuvant nivolumab and ipilimumab in lung cancer (dated by TCRdb to about 2020). Background for the entire study: Nivolumab was administered intravenously at 3 mg/kg on days 1, 15 and 29, and in the combination arm ipilimumab 1 mg/kg was added on day 1 only. For each study arm, the primary endpoint of the trial was the rate of major pathologic response (MPR) in the intention-to-treat population. The trial treated 44 patients with operable NSCLC: about 23 were randomized to nivolumab monotherapy and 21 to nivolumab plus ipilimumab. TCR repertoires were compared between pretherapy (baseline) peripheral blood and tumors resected at surgery after neoadjuvant immune checkpoint blockade. Matched pretherapy and resected tumor pairs were analyzed for seven patients: four treated with nivolumab and three with nivolumab plus ipilimumab.

Interpreted using the paper, the time point label stands for: at surgical resection after neoadjuvant nivolumab +/- ipilimumab. Samples came from the phase 2 randomized NEOSTAR trial, which tested neoadjuvant nivolumab or nivolumab plus ipilimumab followed by surgery in operable NSCLC. The library was generated by the immunoSEQ multiplex PCR assay. The original methods were these. Repertoires were summarized by richness and clonality, and significantly expanded and contracted clones were identified between pre- and post-therapy samples. What TCRdb holds here is the immuneACCESS table cut down to in-frame rearrangements. Part of the clones is not present; checked against another copy, under half of the missing clones reflect an unresolved V gene, and the others are unexplained. The V and J calls and the clone size are those of that table, but D and trimming were determined from the DNA. The sample yields some 9,700 clones; more than 70% were counted once. Together, the top ten hold 7.5% of the sample.

Points the paper makes about the study in general: No significant correlation was found between TCR clonality and pathologic tumor regression, and only a single major-pathologic-response sample was available for the analysis of TCR clonality versus pathologic tumor regression. From pretherapy to surgery, increases in tumor T-cell richness and clonality were observed in three of three dual-therapy tumors but in only two of four nivolumab-treated tumors. A small number of samples underwent TCR sequencing. A positive correlation was observed between pretherapy blood TCR richness and richness in tumors resected after neoadjuvant therapy (Spearman R of about 0.82). Resected tumors had greater TCR richness and clonality than tumor-adjacent uninvolved lung, and increases were observed in more dual-therapy-treated tumors.

CDR1 is given as LNHDA and CDR2 as SQIVND, both from the germline V gene (reference sequence). The CDR3 goes from the cysteine to the phenylalanine over 16 residues. Kept here is only the CDR3 DNA, which spans 48 bases and is read in frame from base 1. The germline ends are 21 bases apart after V is trimmed by 7 bases and J by 3 bases. A word on this clone: The target of this receptor is not known. Within one base of it there is no much larger clone, and no base qualities were kept.

The sequence came from an adult with non-small cell lung cancer. Some clones in this sample may be carry-over from other donors' samples. This sequence uses TRBV19 and TRBJ1-1; the D gene cannot be named for sure. Sequenced here: tumor tissue, sampled after neoadjuvant nivolumab, alone or with ipilimumab, at or shortly before surgery. The CDR3 sequence is CASTQDPAYSDTEAFF. The DNA sequence reads TGTGCCAGTACGCAAGACCCCGCTTACAGTGACACTGAAGCTTTCTTT.